This T cell receptor (beta chain) was captured in a study of blood T cell repertoires in COVID-19. Whole-study context: In each case, the material was cDNA or gDNA derived from T cells, B-cell-depleted T cells, or PBMCs.

In the study's own analysis: Estimates of nucleated cell counts were drawn from the amplification of reference gene primers. Sequencing was performed with immunoSEQ multiplex PCR; in TCRdb, only in-frame clones are kept and a portion is missing. V and J calls and clone size are given by that table; D and trimming were obtained from the DNA. The sample has around 250,000 clones; roughly 88% are singletons. Those enrolled, adults aged roughly 18 to 100 years, came from under 25 US areas. Germline V gene lookup returns CDR1 SGHNT and CDR2 YYREEE (reference sequence). The CDR3 is 16 amino acids. Trimming at V came to 4 bases and at J to 9 bases, leaving 13 bases not matched to a gene.

The sample consisted of PBMCs or T cells enriched from blood (not recorded which). The clonotype was recovered from a woman aged 50 to 60 who had recovered from COVID-19. The J gene is TRBJ2-1, the V gene TRBV5-4; 10 nucleotides match TRBD2. This CDR3 is CASSTRTSGIDIEQFF. DNA for the CDR3: TGTGCCAGCAGCACCAGGACTAGCGGAATTGACATTGAGCAGTTCTTC. Full variable domain (missing parts from reference TRBV5-4 and TRBJ2-1): ETGVTQSPTHLIKTRGQQVTLRCSSQSGHNTVSWYQQALGQGPQFIFQYYREEENGRGNFPPRFSGLQFPNYSSELNVNALELDDSALYLCASSTRTSGIDIEQFFGPGTRLTVL.